A selection of T cell receptor beta chains follows, all from one sample in a study of shared clonotypes between healthy human individuals. The data were produced by immunoSEQ multiplex PCR, yet TCRdb's version contains in-frame clones alone and is incomplete. This sample yields roughly 1.4 million clones, of which 98% are seen a single time; 0.36% belongs to the top ten. Sequences were obtained from naive CD4+ T cells sorted from blood. These TCRs come from a man aged 25 to 40 in good health. CDR3s include the opening cysteine and the closing phenylalanine or tryptophan. A D gene is named only where the DNA matches it firmly. Clone size is not always given. Where it is, it says once, few, many or a class for expanded clones.

clone_size: once
v_call: TRBV9
d_call: -
j_call: TRBJ2-7
cdr3_nt: TGTGCCAGCAGCGTAGCCCAGGTTGGAATCCACGAGCAGTACTTC
cdr3_aa: CASSVAQVGIHEQYF

clone_size: once
v_call: TRBV11-3
d_call: -
j_call: TRBJ2-1
cdr3_nt: TGTGCCAGCAGCTCCGATTACTACAATGAGCAGTTCTTC
cdr3_aa: CASSSDYYNEQFF

clone_size: -
v_call: TRBV5-1
d_call: -
j_call: TRBJ1-2
cdr3_nt: TGCGCCAGCAGCCCCCTGGAGGGTACAGAGAATGGCTACACCTTC
cdr3_aa: CASSPLEGTENGYTF

clone_size: -
v_call: TRBV6-1
d_call: -
j_call: TRBJ2-7
cdr3_nt: TGTGCCAGCAGGGACAACTACGAGCAGTACTTC
cdr3_aa: CASRDNYEQYF

clone_size: -
v_call: TRBV19
d_call: -
j_call: TRBJ2-3
cdr3_nt: TGTGCCAGTATGGCCCGGCCTTTGGATACGCAGTATTTT
cdr3_aa: CASMARPLDTQYF

clone_size: -
v_call: TRBV4-1
d_call: TRBD1
j_call: TRBJ2-3
cdr3_nt: TGCGCCAGCAGCCCACGACTACGGACAGGGAGTAGGACAGATACGCAGTATTTT
cdr3_aa: CASSPRLRTGSRTDTQYF

clone_size: -
v_call: TRBV6-6
d_call: -
j_call: TRBJ2-2
cdr3_nt: TGTGCCAGCAGCGGCGGGAATTCGAACACCGGGGAGCTGTTTTTT
cdr3_aa: CASSGGNSNTGELFF

clone_size: -
v_call: TRBV6-5
d_call: -
j_call: TRBJ1-1
cdr3_nt: TGTGCCAGCAGCTACTCGCGGGTGGCTACTGAAGCTTTCTTT
cdr3_aa: CASSYSRVATEAFF

clone_size: once
v_call: TRBV7-9
d_call: -
j_call: TRBJ2-1
cdr3_nt: TGTGCCAGCAGCCAGCTACGGCCCTACAATGAGCAGTTCTTC
cdr3_aa: CASSQLRPYNEQFF

clone_size: -
v_call: TRBV28
d_call: TRBD1
j_call: TRBJ2-1
cdr3_nt: TGTGCCAGCACTTCCTTTACAGGGGGGAATGAGCAGTTCTTC
cdr3_aa: CASTSFTGGNEQFF

clone_size: -
v_call: TRBV2
d_call: -
j_call: TRBJ2-2
cdr3_nt: TGTGCCAGCAGCCTTACTGGTGGCAGGGCGGCGAACACCGGGGAGCTGTTTTTT
cdr3_aa: CASSLTGGRAANTGELFF

clone_size: -
v_call: TRBV7-9
d_call: TRBD2
j_call: TRBJ2-1
cdr3_nt: TGTGCCAGCAGCTCCTTAGCGGGAGGGACCTACAATGAGCAGTTCTTC
cdr3_aa: CASSSLAGGTYNEQFF

clone_size: -
v_call: TRBV18
d_call: -
j_call: TRBJ2-7
cdr3_nt: TGTGCCAGCTCACCATTTGCAGAGAACAGGGAGTACGAGCAGTACTTC
cdr3_aa: CASSPFAENREYEQYF

clone_size: -
v_call: TRBV5-4
d_call: TRBD1
j_call: TRBJ2-7
cdr3_nt: TGTGCCAGCAGCCTGGACAGGAGCTCCTACGAGCAGTACTTC
cdr3_aa: CASSLDRSSYEQYF

clone_size: -
v_call: TRBV20-1
d_call: -
j_call: TRBJ2-3
cdr3_nt: TGCAGTGCTAGAATTACAGATACGCAGTATTTT
cdr3_aa: CSARITDTQYF

clone_size: once
v_call: TRBV9
d_call: TRBD1
j_call: TRBJ1-4
cdr3_nt: TGTGCCAGCAGCGTCGGGACAGGGGGGGAAAAACTGTTTTTT
cdr3_aa: CASSVGTGGEKLFF

clone_size: -
v_call: TRBV19
d_call: -
j_call: TRBJ1-3
cdr3_nt: TGTGCCAGTAACCCGGGGGACTCTGGAAACACCATATATTTT
cdr3_aa: CASNPGDSGNTIYF

clone_size: -
v_call: TRBV6-5
d_call: -
j_call: TRBJ2-5
cdr3_nt: TGTGCCAGCAGTTACGGGGGCACGGAGACCCAGTACTTC
cdr3_aa: CASSYGGTETQYF

clone_size: -
v_call: TRBV9
d_call: TRBD1
j_call: TRBJ2-5
cdr3_nt: TGTGCCACTGGGGACAGGTTGGCCCAGTACTTC
cdr3_aa: CATGDRLAQYF

clone_size: -
v_call: TRBV5-1
d_call: -
j_call: TRBJ1-2
cdr3_nt: TGCGCCAGCAGCTTAATCGGGGCAGAAGTGGATGGCTACACCTTC
cdr3_aa: CASSLIGAEVDGYTF

clone_size: -
v_call: TRBV9
d_call: TRBD2
j_call: TRBJ2-1
cdr3_nt: TGTGCCAGCAGTTTAGCGGGAGGTTTTGAGCAGTTCTTC
cdr3_aa: CASSLAGGFEQFF

clone_size: -
v_call: TRBV6-1
d_call: TRBD2
j_call: TRBJ2-7
cdr3_nt: TGTGCCAGCAGTGAAATGGGACTAGTCGGCGAGCAGTACTTC
cdr3_aa: CASSEMGLVGEQYF

clone_size: -
v_call: TRBV6-1
d_call: -
j_call: TRBJ2-2
cdr3_nt: TGTGCCAGCAGTGACGGTGGTCAAAACACCGGGGAGCTGTTTTTT
cdr3_aa: CASSDGGQNTGELFF

clone_size: -
v_call: TRBV5-1
d_call: -
j_call: TRBJ2-3
cdr3_nt: TGCGCCAGCAGAACCTACGCGGACGGGGAGGATACGCAGTATTTT
cdr3_aa: CASRTYADGEDTQYF

clone_size: -
v_call: TRBV7-9
d_call: -
j_call: TRBJ2-1
cdr3_nt: TGTGCCAGCAGCTTTTCAGGATCTGCTGAGCAGTTCTTC
cdr3_aa: CASSFSGSAEQFF

clone_size: -
v_call: TRBV5-5
d_call: TRBD1
j_call: TRBJ2-7
cdr3_nt: TGTGCCAGCAGCAGAACCGCCGGGACAGTCTACGAGCAGTACTTC
cdr3_aa: CASSRTAGTVYEQYF

clone_size: -
v_call: TRBV18
d_call: -
j_call: TRBJ1-1
cdr3_nt: TGTGCCAGCTCACGGGAGGTGAACACTGAAGCTTTCTTT
cdr3_aa: CASSREVNTEAFF

clone_size: -
v_call: TRBV6-1
d_call: -
j_call: TRBJ1-2
cdr3_nt: TGTGCCAGCAGAGCCTCCGGGGCCCTCCTTGGCTACACCTTC
cdr3_aa: CASRASGALLGYTF

clone_size: -
v_call: TRBV7-2
d_call: -
j_call: TRBJ1-2
cdr3_nt: TGTGCCAGCAGCTCAAACTCTTATGGCTACACCTTC
cdr3_aa: CASSSNSYGYTF

clone_size: -
v_call: TRBV28
d_call: TRBD2
j_call: TRBJ2-7
cdr3_nt: TGTGCCAGCAGTTCCCCGACTAGCGGGAGGTACGAGCAGTACTTC
cdr3_aa: CASSSPTSGRYEQYF

clone_size: -
v_call: TRBV19
d_call: TRBD1
j_call: TRBJ1-5
cdr3_nt: TGTGCCAGCACCGGGACAGGAAGAAGGCAGCCCCAGCATTTT
cdr3_aa: CASTGTGRRQPQHF